The present T cell receptor (beta chain) was sequenced within a study of blood T cell repertoires in COVID-19 (dated by TCRdb to 2020 to 2022). Broadly, across the study: Samples from collaborators originated in the United States, Italy and Spain and spanned both the acute and convalescent phases of COVID-19. The dataset comprised deeply sampled blood TCRbeta repertoires from subjects exposed to, actively infected with, or recovered from COVID-19. The sample metadata nearly always contained a de-identified subject ID, COVID-19 status, age in years and sex. Where available, HLA class I and class II types were obtained from metadata supplied by the sample provider rather than from assay-based typing. The prospective study material was composed of cDNA or gDNA derived from T cells, B-cell-depleted T cells, or PBMCs. The samples were drawn from the first 160 participants of the ongoing ImmuneRACE study and from over 950 subjects provided by 6 global collaborators. The repertoires were released in a freely available public database intended as a resource for research on the immune response to SARS-CoV-2.

This clone has just one count. Its antigen is not yet known. Per-base quality was not reported, and no clone a single base away is much larger than it. TCRbeta CDR3 regions were amplified from genomic DNA by means of the immunoSEQ Assay, a bias-controlled multiplex PCR. The authors' pipeline ran thus. Nucleated cell counts per sample were estimated from amplification of reference gene primers within the assay. Sequence reads were collapsed and filtered to measure the absolute abundance of every unique TCRbeta CDR3 rearrangement. For each sample, productive Simpson clonality was calculated by taking the square root of Simpson's diversity index across productive rearrangements. TCRdb obtained this table from immuneACCESS and retained in-frame rearrangements with V and J assigned. These tables miss some clones; where compared with another copy, unresolved V genes account for less than half of the shortfall, and the remainder is unexplained. That table gives V, J and clone size, and the DNA gave D and trimming. Within this sample are about 120,000 clones, with approximately 85% of them counted one time only. Roughly 10% of the sample lies in the top ten.

Here V drops 4 bases and J drops 5 bases, and the junction holds 17 bases not matched to any gene. Taken from the germline V gene, the CDR1 and CDR2 loops are MDHEN and SYDVKM. The CDR3 runs 18 residues from the cysteine to the phenylalanine. The kept DNA is CDR3 alone, 54 bases in frame from the first base. The collaborating institutions used their own protocols to collect whole blood in K2EDTA tubes. For TCRbeta analysis, collaborators shipped samples in one of three forms: frozen whole blood, isolated PBMCs, or DNA extracted from either of those sample types. General findings and caveats noted by the study authors: How much clinical and demographic metadata was included differed by source and by participant, and the metadata was provided uncurated.

Sequencing was done on a sample of peripheral blood. This TCR derives from a man older than 75 with acute or convalescent COVID-19. Recombination connected TRBV28 to TRBJ2-5, and TRBD2 matches 9 of the central bases. The bases read TGTGCCAGCAGTTCAGGGGGTACTAGCGGGTCTCGTCGGGAGACCCAGTACTTC. This codes for CASSSGGTSGSRRETQYF. With all but the CDR3 taken from the reference TRBV28 and TRBJ2-5 genes, the full variable domain is: DVKVTQSSRYLVKRTGEKVFLECVQDMDHENMFWYRQDPGLGLRLIYFSYDVKMKEKGDIPEGYSVSREKKERFSLILESASTNQTSMYLCASSSGGTSGSRRETQYFGPGTRLLVL.